The TCR beta chain described here comes from a study of cytomegalovirus exposure and HLA in healthy donors. Assay: immunoSEQ multiplex PCR; the TCRdb copy retains only in-frame clones and omits some. Here the sample spans about 64,000 clones, around nine tenths being singletons. With V trimmed by 4 bases and J by 3 bases, 5 bases remained unmatched. The germline CDR1 and CDR2 sequences are MNHNS and SASEGT. CDR3 length equals 15 residues. The genes are TRBV6-1 and TRBJ2-7, with 11 bases identical to TRBD2. The receptor was isolated from a woman between 18 and 29 years old in good health and CMV-seronegative. Sequences were obtained from PBMCs. The CDR3 bases are TGTGCCAGCAGTGTCCCACTAGCGGGAGACTACGAGCAGTACTTC. Translated, it gives CASSVPLAGDYEQYF.